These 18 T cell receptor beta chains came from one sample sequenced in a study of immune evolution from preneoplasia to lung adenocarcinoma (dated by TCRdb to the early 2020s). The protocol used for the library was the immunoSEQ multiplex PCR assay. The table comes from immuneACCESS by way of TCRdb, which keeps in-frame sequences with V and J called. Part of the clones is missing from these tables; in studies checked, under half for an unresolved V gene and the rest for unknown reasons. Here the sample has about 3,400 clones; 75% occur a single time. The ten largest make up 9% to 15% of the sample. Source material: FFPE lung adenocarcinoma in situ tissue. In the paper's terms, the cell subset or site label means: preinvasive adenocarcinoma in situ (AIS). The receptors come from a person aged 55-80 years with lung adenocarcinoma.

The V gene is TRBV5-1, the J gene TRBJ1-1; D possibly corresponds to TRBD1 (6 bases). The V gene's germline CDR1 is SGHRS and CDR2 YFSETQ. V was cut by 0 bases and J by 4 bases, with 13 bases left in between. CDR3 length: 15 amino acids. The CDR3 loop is CASSLAAGASTEAFF. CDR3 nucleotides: TGCGCCAGCAGCTTGGCCGCAGGGGCGAGCACTGAAGCTTTCTTT.

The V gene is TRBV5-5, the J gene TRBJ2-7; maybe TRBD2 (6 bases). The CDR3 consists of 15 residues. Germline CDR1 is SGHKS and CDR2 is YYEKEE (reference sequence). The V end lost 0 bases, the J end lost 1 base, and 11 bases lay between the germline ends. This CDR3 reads CASSLVGTASYEQYF. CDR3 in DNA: TGTGCCAGCAGCTTGGTTGGGACTGCTTCCTACGAGCAGTACTTC.

The CDR3 sequence is CASSPLGGEKVYEQYF. In nucleotides, the CDR3 is TGTGCCAGCAGCCCCCTAGGGGGGGAGAAGGTATACGAGCAGTACTTC. The genes are TRBV27 and TRBJ2-7, with D perhaps matching TRBD2 (7 bases). Trimming took 6 bases from V and 4 from J, leaving 22 bases between them. Germline loops: CDR1 MNHEY, CDR2 SMNVEV (reference sequence). This CDR3 comprises 16 residues.

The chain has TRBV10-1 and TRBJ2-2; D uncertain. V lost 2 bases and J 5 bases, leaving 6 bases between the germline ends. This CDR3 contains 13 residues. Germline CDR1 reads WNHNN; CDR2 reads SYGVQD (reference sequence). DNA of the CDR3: TGCGCCAGCAGTGAGATCTGGACCGGGGAGCTGTTTTTT. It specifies CASSEIWTGELFF.

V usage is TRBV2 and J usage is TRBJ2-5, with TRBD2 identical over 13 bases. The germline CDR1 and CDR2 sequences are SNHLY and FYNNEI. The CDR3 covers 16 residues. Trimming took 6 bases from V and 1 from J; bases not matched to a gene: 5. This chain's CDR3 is CASRMGLAGFQETQYF. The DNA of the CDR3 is TGTGCCAGCAGGATGGGACTAGCGGGGTTCCAAGAGACCCAGTACTTC.

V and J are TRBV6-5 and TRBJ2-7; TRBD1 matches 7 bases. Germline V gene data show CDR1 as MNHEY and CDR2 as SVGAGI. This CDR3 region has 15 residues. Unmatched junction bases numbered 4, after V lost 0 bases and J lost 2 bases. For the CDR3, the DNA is TGTGCCAGCAGTTACTCGGGTCAGGGGGCCTACGAGCAGTACTTC. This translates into CASSYSGQGAYEQYF.

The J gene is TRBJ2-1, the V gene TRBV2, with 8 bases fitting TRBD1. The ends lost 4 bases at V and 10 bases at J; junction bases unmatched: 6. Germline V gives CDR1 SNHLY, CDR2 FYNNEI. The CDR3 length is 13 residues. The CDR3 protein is CASSADRGGEQFF. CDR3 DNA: TGTGCCAGCAGTGCCGACAGGGGCGGCGAGCAGTTCTTC.

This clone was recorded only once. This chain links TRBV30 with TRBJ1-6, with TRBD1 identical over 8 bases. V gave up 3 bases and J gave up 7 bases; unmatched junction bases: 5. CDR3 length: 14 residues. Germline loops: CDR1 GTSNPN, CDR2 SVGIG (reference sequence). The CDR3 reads CAWSRGRENSPLHF. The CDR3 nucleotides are TGTGCCTGGAGCAGGGGGCGGGAGAATTCACCCCTCCACTTT.

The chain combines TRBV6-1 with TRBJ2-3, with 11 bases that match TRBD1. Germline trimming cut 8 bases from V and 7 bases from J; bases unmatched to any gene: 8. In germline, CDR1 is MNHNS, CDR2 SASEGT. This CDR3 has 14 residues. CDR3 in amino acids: CASDRTGGGYTQYF. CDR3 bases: TGTGCCAGCGATAGGACAGGGGGCGGCTATACGCAGTATTTT.

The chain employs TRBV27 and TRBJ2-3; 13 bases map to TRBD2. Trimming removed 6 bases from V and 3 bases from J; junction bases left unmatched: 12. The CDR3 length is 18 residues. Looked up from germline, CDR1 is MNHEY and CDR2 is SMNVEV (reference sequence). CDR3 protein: CASSQTSGGAGFTDTQYF. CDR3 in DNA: TGTGCCAGCAGCCAAACTAGCGGGGGGGCCGGTTTTACAGATACGCAGTATTTT.

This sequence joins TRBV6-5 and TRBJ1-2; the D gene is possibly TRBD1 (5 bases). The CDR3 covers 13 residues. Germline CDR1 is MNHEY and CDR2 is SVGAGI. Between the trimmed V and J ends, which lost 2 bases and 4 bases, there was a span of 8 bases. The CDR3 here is CASSYRDRYGYTF. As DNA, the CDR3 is TGTGCCAGCAGTTACCGGGACCGCTATGGCTACACCTTC.

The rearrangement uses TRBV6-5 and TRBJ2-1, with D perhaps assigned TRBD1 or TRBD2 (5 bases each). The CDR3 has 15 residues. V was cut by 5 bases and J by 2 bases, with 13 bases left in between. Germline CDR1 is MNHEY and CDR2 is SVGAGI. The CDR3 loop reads CASSRRDLTYNEQFF. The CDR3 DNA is TGTGCCAGCAGTCGCCGGGACCTCACCTACAATGAGCAGTTCTTC.

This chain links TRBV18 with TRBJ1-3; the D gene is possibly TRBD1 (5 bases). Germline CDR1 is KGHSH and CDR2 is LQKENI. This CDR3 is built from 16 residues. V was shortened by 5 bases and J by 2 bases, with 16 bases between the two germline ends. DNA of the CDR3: TGTGCCAGCTCAACCGACATGGGGGGAACTGGAAACACCATATATTTT. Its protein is CASSTDMGGTGNTIYF.

CDR3 protein: CASSATSSEAEQFF. In DNA form, the CDR3 reads TGTGCCAGCAGCGCGACGAGTTCAGAGGCTGAGCAGTTCTTC. The chain employs TRBV9 and TRBJ2-1; D is ambiguous. This CDR3 spans 14 amino acids. Germline V CDR1 and CDR2: SGDLS, YYNGEE. V lost 3 bases to trimming and J lost 9 bases, with 16 bases between them. The variable domain in full, completed from reference TRBV9 and TRBJ2-1, reads DSGVTQTPKHLITATGQRVTLRCSPRSGDLSVYWYQQSLDQGLQFLIQYYNGEERAKGNILERFSAQQFPDLHSELNLSSLELGDSALYFCASSATSSEAEQFFGPGTRLTVL.

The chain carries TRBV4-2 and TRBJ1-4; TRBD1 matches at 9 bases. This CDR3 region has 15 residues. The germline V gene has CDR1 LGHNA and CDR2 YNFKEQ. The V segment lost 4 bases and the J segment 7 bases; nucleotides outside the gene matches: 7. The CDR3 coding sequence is TGTGCCAGCAGCCGCCGACAGGGGGGATTTGAAAAACTGTTTTTT. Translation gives CASSRRQGGFEKLFF.

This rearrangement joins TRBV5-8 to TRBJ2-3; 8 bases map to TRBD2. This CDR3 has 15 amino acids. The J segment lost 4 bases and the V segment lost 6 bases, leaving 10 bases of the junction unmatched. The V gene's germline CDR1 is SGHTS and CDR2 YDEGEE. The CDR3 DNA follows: TGTGCCAGCAACTTCCCGGGGGGGGGTCCAGATACGCAGTATTTT. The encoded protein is CASNFPGGGPDTQYF.

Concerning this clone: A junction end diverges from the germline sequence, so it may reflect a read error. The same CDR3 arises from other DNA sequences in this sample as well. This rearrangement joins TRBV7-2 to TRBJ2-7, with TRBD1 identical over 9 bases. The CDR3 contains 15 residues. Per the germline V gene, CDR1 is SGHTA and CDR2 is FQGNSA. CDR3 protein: CASSLVTGGSYEQYF. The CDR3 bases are TGTGCCAGCAGCTTAGTGACAGGGGGTTCCTACGAGCAATACTTC.

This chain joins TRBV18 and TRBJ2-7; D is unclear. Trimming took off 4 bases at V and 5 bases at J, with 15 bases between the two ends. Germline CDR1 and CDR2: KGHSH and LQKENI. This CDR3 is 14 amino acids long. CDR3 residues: CASSHPVVPHEQYF. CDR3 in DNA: TGTGCCAGCTCACACCCAGTCGTTCCCCACGAGCAGTACTTC.